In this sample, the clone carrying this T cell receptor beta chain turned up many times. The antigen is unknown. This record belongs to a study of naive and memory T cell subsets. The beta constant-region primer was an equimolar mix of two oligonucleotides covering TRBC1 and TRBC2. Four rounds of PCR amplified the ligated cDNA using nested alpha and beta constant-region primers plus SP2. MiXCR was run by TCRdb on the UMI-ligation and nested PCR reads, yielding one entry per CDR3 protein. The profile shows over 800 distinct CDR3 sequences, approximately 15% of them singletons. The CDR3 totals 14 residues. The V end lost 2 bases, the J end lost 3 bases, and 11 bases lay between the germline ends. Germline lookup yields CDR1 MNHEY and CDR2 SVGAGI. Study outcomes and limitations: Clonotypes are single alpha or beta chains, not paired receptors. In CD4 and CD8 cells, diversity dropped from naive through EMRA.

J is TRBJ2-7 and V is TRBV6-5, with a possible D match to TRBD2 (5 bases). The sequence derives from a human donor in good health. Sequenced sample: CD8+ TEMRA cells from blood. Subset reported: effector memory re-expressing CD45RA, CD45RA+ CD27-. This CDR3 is CASSYRREGYEQYF. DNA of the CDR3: TGTGCCAGCAGTTACAGGAGAGAGGGCTACGAGCAGTACTTC.